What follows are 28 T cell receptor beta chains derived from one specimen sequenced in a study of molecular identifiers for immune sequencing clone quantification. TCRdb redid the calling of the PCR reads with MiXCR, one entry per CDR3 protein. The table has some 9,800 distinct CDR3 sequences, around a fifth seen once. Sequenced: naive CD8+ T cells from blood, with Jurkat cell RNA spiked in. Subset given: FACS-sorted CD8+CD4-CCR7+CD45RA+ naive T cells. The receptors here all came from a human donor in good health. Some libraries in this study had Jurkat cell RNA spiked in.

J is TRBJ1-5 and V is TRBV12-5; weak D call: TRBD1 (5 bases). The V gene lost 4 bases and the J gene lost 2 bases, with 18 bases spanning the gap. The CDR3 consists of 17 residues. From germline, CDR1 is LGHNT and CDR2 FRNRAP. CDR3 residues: CASGSSTGLGGNQPQHF. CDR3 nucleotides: TGTGCTAGTGGTTCATCCACAGGATTGGGGGGCAATCAGCCCCAGCATTTT.

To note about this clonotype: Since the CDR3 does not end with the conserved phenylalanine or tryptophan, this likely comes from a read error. The CDR3 region has the DNA TGTGCCAGCAGCAGGACAGCCAGCTACGAGCAGTACCTC. It yields the protein CASSRTASYEQYL. The chain recombines TRBV27 with TRBJ2-7; perhaps TRBD1 as D (6 bases). The CDR3 loop spans 13 amino acids. The germline V gene encodes CDR1 MNHEY and CDR2 SMNVEV (reference sequence). Trimming removed 6 bases at V and 3 bases at J, with 12 bases between.

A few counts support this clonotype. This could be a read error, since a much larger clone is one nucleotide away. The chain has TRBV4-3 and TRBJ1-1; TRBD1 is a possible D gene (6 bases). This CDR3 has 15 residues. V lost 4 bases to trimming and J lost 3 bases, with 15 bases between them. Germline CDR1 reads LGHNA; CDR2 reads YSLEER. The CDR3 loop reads CASSLGQLMYTEAFF. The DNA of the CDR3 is TGCGCCAGCAGCCTGGGACAACTGATGTACACTGAAGCTTTCTTT.

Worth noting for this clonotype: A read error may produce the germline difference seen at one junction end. CDR3 DNA: TGTGCCAGCAGTTCAGCGGGCTCCTACGAGAAGTACTTC. It encodes CASSSAGSYEKYF. The chain employs TRBV28 and TRBJ2-7; D might be TRBD2 (6 bases). The CDR3 contains 13 residues. Germline assignment: CDR1 MDHEN and CDR2 SYDVKM.

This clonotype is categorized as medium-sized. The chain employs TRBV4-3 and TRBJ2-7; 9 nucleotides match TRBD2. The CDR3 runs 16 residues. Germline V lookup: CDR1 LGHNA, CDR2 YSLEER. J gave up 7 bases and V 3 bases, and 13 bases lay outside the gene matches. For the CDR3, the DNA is TGCGCCAGCAGCCAGTCCCCTAGCGGGAACCTCGGAGAGCAGTACTTC. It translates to CASSQSPSGNLGEQYF.

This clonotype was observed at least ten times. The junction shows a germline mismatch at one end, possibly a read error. The CDR3 DNA sequence: TGTGCCAGCAGCTTAGCACTAGCGGGAGCTCAGTTCTACGATGAGCAGTTCTTC. Its translation: CASSLALAGAQFYDEQFF. The V gene is TRBV7-8, the J gene TRBJ2-1; 11 nucleotides line up with TRBD2. Germline CDR1 reads SGHVS; CDR2 reads FQNEAQ. This CDR3 is built from 18 residues.

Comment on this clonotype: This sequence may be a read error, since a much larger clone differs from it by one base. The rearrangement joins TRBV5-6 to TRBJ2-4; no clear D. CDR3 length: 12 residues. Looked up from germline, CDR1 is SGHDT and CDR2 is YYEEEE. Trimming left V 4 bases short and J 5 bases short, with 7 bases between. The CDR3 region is CASSRFENIQYF. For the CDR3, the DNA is TGTGCCAGCAGCAGATTCGAAAACATTCAGTACTTC.

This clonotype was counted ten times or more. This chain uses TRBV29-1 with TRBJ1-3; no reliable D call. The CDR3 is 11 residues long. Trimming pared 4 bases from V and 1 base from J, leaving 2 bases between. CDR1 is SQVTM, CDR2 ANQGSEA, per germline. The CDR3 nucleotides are TGCAGCGTTGCTTCTGGAAACACCATATATTTT. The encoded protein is CSVASGNTIYF. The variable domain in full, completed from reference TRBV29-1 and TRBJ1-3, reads SAVISQKPSRDICQRGTSLTIQCQVDSQVTMMFWYRQQPGQSLTLIATANQGSEATYESGFVIDKFPISRPNLTFSTLTVSNMSPEDSSIYLCSVASGNTIYFGEGSWLTVV.

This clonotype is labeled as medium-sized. The CDR3 here is CASSHGTAYEQYF. DNA of the CDR3: TGCGCCAGCAGCCACGGGACAGCCTACGAGCAGTACTTC. V and J are TRBV4-1 and TRBJ2-7; 7 bases fit TRBD1. Germline CDR1 and CDR2: MGHRA and YSYEKL. The V segment lost 3 bases and the J segment 2 bases; nucleotides outside the gene matches: 1. The CDR3 extends over 13 amino acids.

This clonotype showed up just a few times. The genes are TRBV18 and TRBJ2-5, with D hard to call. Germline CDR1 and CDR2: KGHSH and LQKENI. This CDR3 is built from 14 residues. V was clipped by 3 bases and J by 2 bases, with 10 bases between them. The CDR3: CASSPLTEQETQYF. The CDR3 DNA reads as TGTGCCAGCTCACCCCTGACTGAGCAAGAGACCCAGTACTTC.

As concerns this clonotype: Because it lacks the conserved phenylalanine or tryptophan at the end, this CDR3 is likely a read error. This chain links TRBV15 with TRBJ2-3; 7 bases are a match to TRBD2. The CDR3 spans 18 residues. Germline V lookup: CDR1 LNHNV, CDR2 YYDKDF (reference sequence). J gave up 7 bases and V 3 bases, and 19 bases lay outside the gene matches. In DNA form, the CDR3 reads TGTGCCACCAGCAGGGTCCTTGTCCCGGGGGGAGGGCCTCATACGCAGTATTCC. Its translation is CATSRVLVPGGGPHTQYS.

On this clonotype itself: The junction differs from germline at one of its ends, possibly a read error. This CDR3 reads CARSHLPNNEQFF. Here the CDR3 DNA reads TGTGCCCGCAGCCACCTCCCCAACAATGAGCAGTTCTTC. The rearrangement uses TRBV3-1 and TRBJ2-1, with D uncertain. This CDR3 spans 13 amino acids. Germline-derived CDR1 and CDR2 are LGHDT and YNNKEL (reference sequence).

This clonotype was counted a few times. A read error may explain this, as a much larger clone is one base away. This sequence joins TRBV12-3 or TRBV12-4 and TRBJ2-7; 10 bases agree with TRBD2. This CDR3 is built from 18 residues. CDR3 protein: CASSPVLAGDLDSYEQHF. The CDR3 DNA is TGTGCCAGCAGCCCGGTTCTAGCGGGGGACCTGGATTCCTACGAGCAGCACTTC.

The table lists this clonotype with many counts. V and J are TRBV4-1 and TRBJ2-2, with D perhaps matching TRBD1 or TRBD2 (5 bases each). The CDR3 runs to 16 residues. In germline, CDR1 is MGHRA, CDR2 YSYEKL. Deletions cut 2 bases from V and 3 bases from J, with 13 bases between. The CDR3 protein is CASSQPPGRDTGELFF. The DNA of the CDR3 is TGCGCCAGCAGCCAACCCCCGGGACGGGACACCGGGGAGCTGTTTTTT.

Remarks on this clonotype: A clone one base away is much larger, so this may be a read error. CDR3 region: CASKGRDGNQPQHF. The CDR3 nucleotides are TGTGCCAGTAAGGGCCGGGACGGCAATCAGCCCCAGCATTTT. The chain carries TRBV19 and TRBJ1-5, with D possibly TRBD1 on 5 matching bases. In germline, CDR1 is LNHDA, CDR2 SQIVND (reference sequence). V shed 7 bases and J shed 2 bases, with 12 bases lying between them. The CDR3 length is 14 residues.

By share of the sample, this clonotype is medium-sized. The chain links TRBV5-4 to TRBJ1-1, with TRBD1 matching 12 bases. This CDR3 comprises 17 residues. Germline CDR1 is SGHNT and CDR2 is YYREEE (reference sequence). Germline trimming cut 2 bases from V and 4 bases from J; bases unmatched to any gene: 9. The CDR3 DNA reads TGTGCCAGCAGCTTCCGGGACAGGGGGCGCCTGGGCACTGAAGCTTTCTTT. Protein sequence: CASSFRDRGRLGTEAFF.

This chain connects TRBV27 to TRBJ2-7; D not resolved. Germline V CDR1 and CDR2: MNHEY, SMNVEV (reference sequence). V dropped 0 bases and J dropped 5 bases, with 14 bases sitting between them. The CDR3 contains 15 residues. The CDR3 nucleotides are TGTGCCAGCAGTTTATCGGTTCACCCAGAAAACGAGCAGTACTTC. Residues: CASSLSVHPENEQYF.

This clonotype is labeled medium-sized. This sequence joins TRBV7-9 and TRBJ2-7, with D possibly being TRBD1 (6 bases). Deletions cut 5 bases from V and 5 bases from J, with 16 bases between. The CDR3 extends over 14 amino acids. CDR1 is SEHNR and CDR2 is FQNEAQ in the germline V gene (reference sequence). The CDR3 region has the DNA TGTGCCAGCAGCGTACCCTGGGGGCGCCACGAGCAGTACTTC. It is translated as CASSVPWGRHEQYF.

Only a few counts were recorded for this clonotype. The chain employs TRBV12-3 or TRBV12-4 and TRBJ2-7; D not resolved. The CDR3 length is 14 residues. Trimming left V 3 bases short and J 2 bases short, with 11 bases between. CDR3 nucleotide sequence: TGTGCCAGCAGTTTCGTTCAAGGGACCTACGAGCAGTACTTC. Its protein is CASSFVQGTYEQYF.

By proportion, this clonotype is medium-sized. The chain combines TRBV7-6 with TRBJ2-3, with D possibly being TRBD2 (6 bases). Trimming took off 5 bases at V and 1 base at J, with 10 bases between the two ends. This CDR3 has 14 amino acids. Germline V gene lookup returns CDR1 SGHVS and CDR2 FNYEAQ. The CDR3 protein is CASSLSGGTDTQYF. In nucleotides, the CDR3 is TGTGCCAGCAGCCTTAGCGGTGGCACAGATACGCAGTATTTT.

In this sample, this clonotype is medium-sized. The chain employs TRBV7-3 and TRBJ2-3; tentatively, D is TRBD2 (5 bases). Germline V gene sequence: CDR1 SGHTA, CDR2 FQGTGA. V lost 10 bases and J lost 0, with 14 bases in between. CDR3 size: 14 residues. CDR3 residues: CATAPGGSTDTQYF. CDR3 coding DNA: TGTGCCACCGCGCCGGGCGGGAGCACAGATACGCAGTATTTT.

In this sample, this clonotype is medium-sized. The CDR3 here is CSARDWTSGSLLDTQYF. CDR3 sequence (DNA): TGCAGTGCTAGAGATTGGACTAGCGGGAGTCTCTTAGATACGCAGTATTTT. V usage is TRBV20-1 and J usage is TRBJ2-3, with TRBD2 matching over 13 bases. The V and J ends lost 0 bases and 5 bases, in that order; junction bases with no gene match: 8. Germline CDR1 is DFQATT and CDR2 is SNEGSKA (reference sequence). There are 17 residues in the CDR3.

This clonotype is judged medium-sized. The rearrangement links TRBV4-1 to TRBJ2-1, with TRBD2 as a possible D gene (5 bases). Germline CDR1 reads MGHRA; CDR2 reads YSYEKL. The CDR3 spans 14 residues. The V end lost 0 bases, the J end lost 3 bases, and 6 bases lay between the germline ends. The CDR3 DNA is TGCGCCAGCAGCCAAGAAACTAGCTACAATGAGCAGTTCTTC. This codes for CASSQETSYNEQFF.

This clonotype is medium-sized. The CDR3 DNA reads TGTGCCAGCAGTCCCCAGTATAGCAATCAGCCCCAGCATTTT. The encoded protein is CASSPQYSNQPQHF. The J gene is TRBJ1-5, the V gene TRBV28, with D unresolved. The V end was cut by 5 bases, the J end by 0 bases, with 8 bases between. The CDR3 runs 14 residues. The germline CDR1 and CDR2 sequences are MDHEN and SYDVKM.

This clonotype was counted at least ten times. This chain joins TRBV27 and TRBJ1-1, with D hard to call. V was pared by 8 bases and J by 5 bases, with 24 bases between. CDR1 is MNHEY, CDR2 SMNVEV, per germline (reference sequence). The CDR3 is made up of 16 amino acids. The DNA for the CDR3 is TGTGCCAGCGCGAGGGCGGGGTTCTCGATGGTTACTGAAGCTTTCTTT. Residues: CASARAGFSMVTEAFF.

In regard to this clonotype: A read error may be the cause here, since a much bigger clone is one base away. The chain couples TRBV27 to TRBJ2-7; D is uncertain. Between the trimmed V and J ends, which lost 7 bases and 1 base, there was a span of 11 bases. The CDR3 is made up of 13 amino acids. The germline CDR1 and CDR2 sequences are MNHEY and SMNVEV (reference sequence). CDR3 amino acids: CASKCSQSYEQYF. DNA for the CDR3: TGTGCCAGCAAGTGCAGCCAATCCTACGAGCAGTACTTC.

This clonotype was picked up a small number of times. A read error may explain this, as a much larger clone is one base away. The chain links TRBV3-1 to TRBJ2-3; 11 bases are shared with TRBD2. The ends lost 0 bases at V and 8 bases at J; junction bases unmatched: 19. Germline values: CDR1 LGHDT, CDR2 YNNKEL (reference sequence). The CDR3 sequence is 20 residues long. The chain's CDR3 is CASSQERLAGTLHTGVTQYF. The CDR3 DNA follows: TGTGCCAGCAGCCAAGAGAGACTAGCGGGGACATTACACACCGGGGTTACGCAGTATTTT.

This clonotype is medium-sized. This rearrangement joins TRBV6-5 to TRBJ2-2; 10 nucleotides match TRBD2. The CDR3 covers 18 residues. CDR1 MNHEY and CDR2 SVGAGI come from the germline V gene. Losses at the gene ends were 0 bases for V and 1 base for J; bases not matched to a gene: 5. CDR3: CASSYSLAGVMNTGELFF. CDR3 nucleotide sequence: TGTGCCAGCAGTTACTCGCTAGCGGGAGTGATGAACACCGGGGAGCTGTTTTTT.